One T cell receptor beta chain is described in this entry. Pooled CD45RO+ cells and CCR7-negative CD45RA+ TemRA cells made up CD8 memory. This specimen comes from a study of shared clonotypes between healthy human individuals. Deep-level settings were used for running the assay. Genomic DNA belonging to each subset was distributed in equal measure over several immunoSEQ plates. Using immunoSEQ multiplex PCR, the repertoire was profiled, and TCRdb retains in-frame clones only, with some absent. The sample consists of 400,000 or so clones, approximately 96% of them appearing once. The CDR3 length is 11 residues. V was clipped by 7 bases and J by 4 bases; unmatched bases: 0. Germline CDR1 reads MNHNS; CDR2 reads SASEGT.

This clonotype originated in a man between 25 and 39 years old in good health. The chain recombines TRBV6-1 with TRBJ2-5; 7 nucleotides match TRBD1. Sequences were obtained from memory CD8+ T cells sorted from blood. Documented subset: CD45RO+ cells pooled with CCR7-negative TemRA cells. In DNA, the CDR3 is TGTGCCAGCAACAGGGGAGAGACCCAGTACTTC. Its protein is CASNRGETQYF.